This T cell receptor beta chain was observed in a study of human T cells and chemical hapten exposure. Background on the study: The study sensitized with 2% DPC on a 2 cm by 2 cm patch of upper inner arm skin. While the approximately 22-week study was under way, patients received diphenylcyclopropenone on the scalp every week. Patients, largely female, had alopecia areata, totalis or universalis. Small pooled library volume differences mainly caused per-sample TCR yield variation.

Trimming removed 0 bases at V and 3 bases at J, with 12 bases between. The germline V gene has CDR1 MGHRA and CDR2 YSYEKL. The CDR3 is made up of 16 amino acids. The time point: patch test 1, 2 weeks after DPC sensitization. As to treatment: therapeutic diphenylcyclopropenone sensitization with weekly scalp DPC. A single record per CDR3 protein comes from TCRdb applying MiXCR to the RACE reads. The sample comprises 11,000 to 15,000 distinct CDR3 sequences, over 15% of which are singletons, and about 6.8% rests with the top ten. This clonotype is labeled as medium-sized. The sample in question was whole blood, obtained in connection with sensitization to the hapten diphenylcyclopropenone (DPC). The receptor comes from a woman aged 25 to 39 with alopecia areata. Some clones in this sample may be carry-over from other donors' samples. The genes are TRBV4-1 and TRBJ1-3; D is undetermined. CDR3 protein: CASSQDSWEFGNTIYF. The CDR3, as DNA: TGCGCCAGCAGCCAAGATAGCTGGGAATTTGGAAACACCATATATTTT.